The clone carrying this TCR beta chain was counted many times. Its antigen remains unidentified. The sample comes from a study of T cell responses to AZD1222 COVID-19 vaccine. Turning to the study itself: Investigators merged groups given second doses at roughly 4 or roughly 12 weeks. Study-level results: Most donors were white British, females outnumbered males, and clonal diversity was possibly underestimated. Targeting of unmutated variant regions was reportedly seen in nearly half of spike-specific TCRs.

Trimming left V 2 bases short and J 6 bases short, with 10 bases between. This CDR3 comprises 13 residues. Germline V CDR1 and CDR2: LNHDA, SQIVND (reference sequence). Generated by immunoSEQ multiplex PCR, the TCRdb table keeps only in-frame clones and is missing some. This table has 46,000 or so clones, 60% to 85% appearing once. The V call is TRBV19, the J call TRBJ1-1, with D perhaps TRBD1 (5 bases). The specimen was peripheral blood, collected on day 0 of AZD1222 vaccination. This clonotype was obtained from an adult in good health. The CDR3 sequence is CASSISGGAEAFF. CDR3 nucleotides: TGTGCCAGTAGTATATCGGGGGGAGCTGAAGCTTTCTTT.